This TCR beta chain was captured by sequencing in a study of human T cells and chemical hapten exposure. On the study more broadly: The study traced per-sample TCR yield variation mainly to small differences in pooled library volumes. Study-wide points: With DPC sensitization, TCRs exceeding 1 in 1000 frequency showed no change.

The time point: healthy volunteer bleed at 6 weeks. Researchers extracted total RNA from unfractionated whole blood. TCRdb reanalysed the RACE reads using MiXCR and keeps one entry per CDR3 protein. The data contain around 80,000 distinct CDR3 sequences, around 8.7% of them singletons. In this sample, this clonotype turned up a few times. Its antigen is not identified. Trimming stripped 7 bases from V and 5 bases from J, with 13 bases between. The CDR3 totals 13 residues. Germline V lookup: CDR1 SNHLY, CDR2 FYNNEI. The TCR was taken from a male donor in good health. Some clones in this sample may be carry-over from other donors' samples. Input material: whole blood. V is TRBV2 and J is TRBJ2-3, with D possibly being TRBD2 (6 bases). CDR3 loop: CASKPGGQDTQYF. The CDR3 nucleotides read TGTGCCAGCAAGCCAGGAGGGCAAGATACGCAGTATTTT.